The source of this T cell receptor beta chain is a study of T cells in Graves' hyperthyroidism and ophthalmopathy (dated by TCRdb to between 2019 and 2020). Turning to the overall study: Peripheral blood was sampled at the time of initial diagnosis, prior to any treatment. Following sampling, methimazole starting at 30 mg daily was given to hyperthyroidism patients, and high-dose intravenous methylprednisolone was given to ophthalmopathy patients. TCR V-J signatures able to tell the groups apart were searched for in a discovery cohort of 90 to 100 patients, of whom 43 had Graves' ophthalmopathy and 57 had stable Graves' hyperthyroidism. According to the paper, TCR Vbeta CDR3 sequencing was carried out on some 140 peripheral blood samples, which came from more than 40 ophthalmopathy, some 73 hyperthyroidism and 17 progressor patients. The approximately 100 discovery patients were randomly divided into training and test sets at a 7:3 ratio. In addition, the study compared T-cell repertoires in thyroid tissue and in blood from roughly 6 Graves' hyperthyroidism patients. Prospective prediction of ophthalmopathy was tested in an independent validation cohort consisting of 18 to 20 hyperthyroidism patients and more than 15 patients who later progressed to ophthalmopathy.

This clonotype was picked up many times. Its antigen target is currently unknown. Base quality data are lacking; no much larger clone is found one base away. What the authors observed across the whole study: Most expanded thyroid clonotypes (frequency above 0.001) were also detected in blood, a finding suggesting that blood repertoires may reflect thyroid immune responses. No statistical method was used to fix the sample size in advance, and group allocation was not hidden from the investigators. During validation, the model predicted progression to ophthalmopathy a median of about 6.3 months ahead of onset, with approximately 70% sensitivity and almost 75% specificity. A model built on a 13 V-J signature distinguished ophthalmopathy from stable hyperthyroidism, reaching 87.88% sensitivity and 81.08% specificity in cross-validation and 80%/75% in testing.

In the ophthalmopathy patients, disease was moderately to severely active, with a Clinical Activity Score of 3 or more, a NOSPECS grade of 4 or more, and a duration of less than 3 months. Exclusion was applied to patients with uncontrolled infections, other autoimmune diseases, pregnancy or lactation. Diagnoses were based on clinical symptoms, serum thyroxine and TRAb, thyroid ultrasound and orbital computed tomography. Ficoll-Paque density gradient centrifugation was used to isolate PBMCs from 9.5 to 10 ml of fresh peripheral blood. Total RNA was extracted with Trizol reagent, and quality was checked on an Agilent 2100 Bioanalyzer. Amplification of TCR beta CDR3 regions was carried out from RNA transcripts. A first-round RT-PCR of the TCR CDR3 used the HTBI primer set with the Qiagen OneStep RT-PCR kit. Libraries were constructed in a second round of multiplex PCR, after which size selection and purification were performed. The libraries were sequenced on an Illumina HiSeq2000 using paired-end 100 bp reads. The study's own analysis went as follows. SOAPnuke was used to process the raw data, throwing out any read that contained adapters or uncalled bases, had a mean Phred below 15, or lacked an exact constant-primer or identifier match. COPE v1.2.5 was used to merge the high-quality paired reads, and each unique nucleotide sequence was defined as a clonotype. MiTCR v1.1 was used to align the clonotypes against IMGT TRBV, TRBD and TRBJ reference segments. Only V-J combinations with frequency above 0.0001, covering 98% to 99.2% of repertoires, were analysed. The TCS score was defined as the ratio of F50 (clonal expansion) to E x V (chaos), calculated using BLOSUM62-based TCRdist between CDR3 peptides within each V-J. Welch's t-statistics and random forest reduced 500 to 550 V-J features to 13, which were used in a naive Bayes classifier (R e1071). TCRdb reran the public reads through fastp at Q25 and MiXCR, keeping productive beta chains. Entries are consolidated by CDR3 protein sequence, retaining the most common genes and DNA. None of the V and J calls come from the authors' own analysis; TCRdb made them. Recorded for this sample are hundreds of thousands of distinct CDR3 sequences; more than 15% of them occurred a single time. Of the sample, 15% to 20% falls within the top ten clones.

The V end loses 2 bases and the J end loses 2 bases, and a stretch of 12 bases separates them. The CDR3 spans 15 residues, from the cysteine through the phenylalanine. CDR3 DNA is the only sequence kept; it has 45 bases, read in frame from the first base. From the germline V gene (reference sequence), CDR1 is MNHEY and CDR2 is SMNVEV. The V gene is TRBV27 and the J gene is TRBJ2-5; the D gene could be TRBD1 or TRBD2, each one agreeing over 7 bases. This clonotype originated in a woman younger than 35 with Graves' ophthalmopathy. Sequenced sample: blood. CDR3 reads: CASSLRQGGQETQYF. The DNA sequence is TGTGCCAGCAGTTTAAGGCAGGGGGGGCAAGAGACCCAGTACTTC.